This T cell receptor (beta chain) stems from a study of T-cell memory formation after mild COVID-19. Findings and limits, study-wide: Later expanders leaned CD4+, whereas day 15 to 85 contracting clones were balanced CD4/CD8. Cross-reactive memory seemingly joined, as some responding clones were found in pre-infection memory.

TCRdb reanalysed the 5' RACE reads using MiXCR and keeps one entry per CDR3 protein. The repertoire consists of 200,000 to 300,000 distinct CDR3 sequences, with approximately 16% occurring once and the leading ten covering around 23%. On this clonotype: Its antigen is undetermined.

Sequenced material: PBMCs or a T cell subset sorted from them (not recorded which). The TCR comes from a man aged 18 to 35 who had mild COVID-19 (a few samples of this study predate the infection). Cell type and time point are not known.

CDR3 loop: CASSLGLGGLSTDTQYF. CDR3 sequence (DNA): TGCGCCAGCAGCTTGGGCCTTGGGGGGCTAAGCACAGATACGCAGTATTTT. The V call is TRBV5-1, the J call TRBJ2-3, with D possibly called TRBD1 or TRBD2 (6 bases each). Germline loops: CDR1 SGHRS, CDR2 YFSETQ. CDR3 length: 17 residues. Trimming removed 0 bases from V and 0 bases from J, with 14 bases in between.